Following are 25 T cell receptor beta chains from one sample sequenced in a study of blood T cells in healthy people across ages. Through a sample-barcoded 5' primer and a J-beta primer mix, a second PCR was run for roughly 7 to 12 cycles. A single record per CDR3 protein comes from TCRdb applying MiXCR to the 5' RACE reads. The sample contains over 600,000 distinct CDR3 sequences, about 46% of which appear only once. The specimen was blood. These receptors all stem from a man older than 75 in good health.

This clonotype was observed a few times. This chain connects TRBV12-5 to TRBJ2-2; 8 nucleotides match TRBD1. The CDR3 is 15 residues long. Looked up from germline, CDR1 is LGHNT and CDR2 is FRNRAP. The V and J ends lost 3 bases and 1 base, in that order; junction bases with no gene match: 1. CDR3 nucleotide sequence: TGTGCTAGTGGTTTAGGACAGGGGAACACCGGGGAGCTGTTTTTT. It is translated as CASGLGQGNTGELFF.

The chain links TRBV29-1 to TRBJ1-4; tentative D call: TRBD1 (6 bases). This CDR3 is 14 amino acids long. CDR1 is SQVTM and CDR2 is ANQGSEA in the germline V gene. The V and J ends lost 6 bases and 0 bases respectively, with 11 bases between them. The CDR3 loop is CSVRDTSTNEKLFF. The CDR3 coding sequence is TGCAGCGTCCGGGACACCTCAACTAATGAAAAACTGTTTTTT.

The CDR3 nucleotides are TGCAGTGCTAGAACCGCGAGCTACGAGCAGTACTTC. This sequence encodes CSARTASYEQYF. This rearrangement joins TRBV20-1 to TRBJ2-7; D gene uncertain. Germline-derived CDR1 and CDR2 are DFQATT and SNEGSKA (reference sequence). The CDR3 length is 12 residues. V was cut by 2 bases and J by 3 bases, with 8 bases left in between.

V gene TRBV7-2 combines with J gene TRBJ1-4; D gene ambiguous. CDR1 and CDR2 from the germline V gene are SGHTA and FQGNSA. V gave up 5 bases and J gave up 0 bases, with 7 bases separating them. This CDR3 has 14 amino acids. The CDR3 sequence: CASSVKSTNEKLFF. The DNA of the CDR3 is TGTGCCAGCAGCGTCAAGTCAACTAATGAAAAACTGTTTTTT. Full variable domain (missing parts from reference TRBV7-2 and TRBJ1-4): GAGVSQSPSNKVTEKGKDVELRCDPISGHTALYWYRQSLGQGLEFLIYFQGNSAPDKSGLPSDRFSAERTGGSVSTLTIQRTQQEDSAVYLCASSVKSTNEKLFFGSGTQLSVL.

As for this clonotype: This may come from a read error, since a much larger clone is one base off. The chain is built from TRBV7-2 and TRBJ2-7; D remains unclear. Trimming removed 5 bases from V and 7 bases from J, with 15 bases in between. The CDR3 spans 13 residues. From germline, CDR1 is SGHTA and CDR2 FQGNSA. CDR3 in amino acids: CASSDLFSNEQYF. The CDR3 bases are TGTGCCAGCAGCGACCTTTTTAGCAATGAGCAGTACTTC.

This clonotype was observed a few times. This chain uses TRBV2 with TRBJ2-3, with 12 bases that match TRBD2. This CDR3 has 15 residues. Trimming cost V 7 bases and J 6 bases; bases outside gene matches: 8. The V gene's germline CDR1 is SNHLY and CDR2 FYNNEI. Here the CDR3 DNA reads TGTGCCAGCAAGCTGCTAGCGGGAGGGACGGATACGCAGTATTTT. Encoded protein: CASKLLAGGTDTQYF.

This chain uses TRBV27 with TRBJ1-6; D unresolved. The length of the CDR3 is 14 residues. Trimming took 4 bases from V and 5 from J, leaving 9 bases between them. Looked up from germline, CDR1 is MNHEY and CDR2 is SMNVEV (reference sequence). CDR3 nucleotide sequence: TGTGCCAGCAGTTGGTCACAGAATAATTCACCCCTCCACTTT. This encodes CASSWSQNNSPLHF.

The J gene is TRBJ1-6, the V gene TRBV12-3 or TRBV12-4, with no clear D. This CDR3 has 16 amino acids. V lost 6 bases and J lost 8, with 20 bases in between. The CDR3 spells CASRLRTTEGYSPLHF. CDR3 coding DNA: TGTGCCAGCAGGCTGCGGACGACCGAGGGTTATTCACCCCTCCACTTT.

This clonotype was seen only a few times. The CDR3 loop reads CASSAGISDTQYF. DNA of the CDR3: TGTGCCAGCAGCGCCGGGATTTCAGATACGCAGTATTTT. The chain uses TRBV13 and TRBJ2-3, with D possibly matching TRBD2 (5 bases). V was shortened by 5 bases and J by 4 bases, with 10 bases between the two germline ends. The germline V gene has CDR1 PRHDT and CDR2 FYEKMQ (reference sequence). The CDR3 spans 13 residues.

The V gene is TRBV6-2 or TRBV6-3, the J gene TRBJ2-3; D is undetermined. V was pared by 0 bases and J by 1 base, with 8 bases between. There are 15 residues in the CDR3. Germline V gene sequence: CDR1 MNHEY, CDR2 SVGEGT. The CDR3 DNA is TGTGCCAGCAGTTACTCGGGTCTGGGCACAGATACGCAGTATTTT. Residues: CASSYSGLGTDTQYF.

The gene calls are TRBV6-5 and TRBJ2-5; TRBD2 agrees at 7 bases. In germline, CDR1 is MNHEY, CDR2 SVGAGI. The ends lost 8 bases at V and 0 bases at J; junction bases unmatched: 12. This CDR3 is built from 16 residues. The CDR3, as DNA: TGTGCCAGCTTTCCATCCGGGGGGTCTAACCAAGAGACCCAGTACTTC. As protein: CASFPSGGSNQETQYF.

This clonotype was detected a few times. With a much larger clone just one base away, this may be a read error. The V gene is TRBV7-2, the J gene TRBJ2-1; a possible D gene is TRBD1 (5 bases). The closer fit of TRBJ2-7 to the DNA end suggests the J call may be wrong. The CDR3 sequence is 14 residues long. From germline, CDR1 is SGHTA and CDR2 FQGNSA. CDR3 loop: CASSKRGTYNEQYF. The CDR3 DNA reads TGTGCCAGCAGCAAAAGGGGTACCTACAATGAGCAGTACTTC.

This clonotype was counted only a few times. The chain couples TRBV5-1 to TRBJ2-3, with 11 positions matching TRBD2. CDR1 SGHRS and CDR2 YFSETQ come from the germline V gene. CDR3 size: 18 residues. The junction had 12 bases not matched to a gene; V was cut back by 3 bases and J by 3 bases. As DNA, the CDR3 is TGCGCCAGCAGCTATGACGTGGGGACTAGCGGAATTACAGATACGCAGTATTTT. It is translated as CASSYDVGTSGITDTQYF.

This clonotype has only a few counts. The CDR3 sequence is CAMHSSRMDTQYF. The CDR3 DNA follows: TGTGCCATGCATAGCTCTAGGATGGATACGCAGTATTTT. The chain has TRBV7-3 and TRBJ2-3; the D is unclear. The CDR3 runs to 13 residues. V was shortened by 10 bases and J by 6 bases, with 17 bases between the two germline ends. The germline gives CDR1 SGHTA, CDR2 FQGTGA.

This clonotype was seen just once. In DNA, the CDR3 is TGTGCCAGCAGCTTAGACAGGCTTGGGTACAATGAGCAGTACTTC. Translated, it gives CASSLDRLGYNEQYF. The rearrangement uses TRBV11-2 and TRBJ2-5; D not resolved. With 0 bases removed from V and 11 bases from J, the gap between germline ends came to 19 bases. Germline CDR1 is SGHAT and CDR2 is FQNNGV. This CDR3 contains 15 residues.

The rearrangement uses TRBV29-1 and TRBJ2-5, with D possibly being TRBD1 or TRBD2 (5 bases each). This CDR3 has 16 amino acids. The germline V gene has CDR1 SQVTM and CDR2 ANQGSEA. V dropped 0 bases and J dropped 4 bases, with 18 bases sitting between them. CDR3 region: CSVEEVGTVEVETQYF. CDR3 bases: TGCAGCGTTGAAGAGGTTGGGACGGTGGAGGTAGAGACCCAGTACTTC.

This clonotype was counted between two and nine times. The chain links TRBV18 to TRBJ2-3; 8 nucleotides match TRBD2. The CDR3 covers 17 residues. CDR1 is KGHSH, CDR2 LQKENI, per germline. Trimming removed 3 bases from V and 2 bases from J; junction bases left unmatched: 10. This CDR3 is CASSPTSASGYTDTQYF. Here the CDR3 DNA reads TGTGCCAGCTCACCTACCTCGGCTAGCGGGTACACAGATACGCAGTATTTT.

The chain joins TRBV2 to TRBJ2-5; the match to TRBD1 covers 9 bases. Near its end, the DNA agrees better with TRBJ2-7, so the J call may be wrong. Per the germline V gene, CDR1 is SNHLY and CDR2 is FYNNEI. CDR3 length: 14 amino acids. The CDR3 sequence is CASSTDRGNYEQYF. CDR3 nucleotide sequence: TGTGCCAGCAGTACAGACAGGGGGAACTACGAGCAGTACTTC.

The chain carries TRBV7-8 and TRBJ2-1; the D is unclear. V was pared by 7 bases and J by 2 bases, with 9 bases between. Germline CDR1 SGHVS, CDR2 FQNEAQ. The CDR3 is made up of 13 amino acids. The DNA for the CDR3 is TGTGCCAGCACCCCGTCCACCTACAATGAGCAGTTCTTC. Amino acids: CASTPSTYNEQFF. Full variable domain (missing parts from reference TRBV7-8 and TRBJ2-1): GAGVSQSPRYKVAKRGQDVALRCDPISGHVSLFWYQQALGQGPEFLTYFQNEAQLDKSGLPSDRFFAERPEGSVSTLKIQRTQQEDSAVYLCASTPSTYNEQFFGPGTRLTVL.

This clonotype was observed a handful of times. The chain has TRBV5-1 and TRBJ2-2; tentative D call: TRBD2 (6 bases). The CDR3 has 14 residues. Per the germline V gene, CDR1 is SGHRS and CDR2 is YFSETQ. Trimming took 4 bases from V and 3 from J, leaving 10 bases between them. CDR3 DNA: TGCGCCAGCAGCCCATGGGGGGACACCGGGGAGCTGTTTTTT. Protein product: CASSPWGDTGELFF.

Many counts were recorded for this clonotype. The chain recombines TRBV18 with TRBJ2-7, with D tentatively TRBD2 (5 bases). The CDR3 extends over 13 amino acids. The V gene lost 4 bases and the J gene lost 7 bases, with 14 bases spanning the gap. Germline lookup yields CDR1 KGHSH and CDR2 LQKENI. For the CDR3, the DNA is TGTGCCAGCTCACACGGAGGTTCCAGTGAGCAGTACTTC. Protein: CASSHGGSSEQYF.

This clonotype came up a few times. This rearrangement joins TRBV20-1 to TRBJ2-5; 8 bases align to TRBD2. The J call may be mistaken, given a closer DNA end match to TRBJ2-7. The CDR3 contains 15 residues. Germline lookup yields CDR1 DFQATT and CDR2 SNEGSKA (reference sequence). The CDR3 protein is CSARTSGTRIHEQYF. DNA of the CDR3: TGCAGTGCTAGAACCTCCGGGACTAGGATCCACGAGCAGTACTTC.

The table lists this clonotype with many counts. The chain employs TRBV5-1 and TRBJ2-3; TRBD1 matches at 8 bases. Unmatched junction bases numbered 1, after V lost 0 bases and J lost 4 bases. The V gene's germline CDR1 is SGHRS and CDR2 YFSETQ. This CDR3 spans 14 amino acids. The DNA of the CDR3 is TGCGCCAGCAGCTTGGACAGGGGGGCAGATACGCAGTATTTT. Protein sequence: CASSLDRGADTQYF.

This clonotype has ten or more counts. The chain carries TRBV20-1 and TRBJ1-5; TRBD1 agrees at 7 bases. This CDR3 comprises 16 residues. Trimming cost V 3 bases and J 13 bases; bases outside gene matches: 21. CDR1 and CDR2 from the germline V gene are DFQATT and SNEGSKA (reference sequence). CDR3 protein: CSARTTYGTDIRSQHF. As DNA, the CDR3 is TGCAGTGCTAGGACTACATACGGGACAGACATTAGATCGCAGCATTTT.

The chain is built from TRBV18 and TRBJ2-5, with D perhaps matching TRBD2 (5 bases). Trimming pared 1 base from V and 11 bases from J, leaving 14 bases between. This CDR3 is built from 13 residues. The germline CDR1 and CDR2 sequences are KGHSH and LQKENI. The DNA of the CDR3 is TGTGCCAGCTCACCACGGGGAGCCCGTGAGCAGTACTTC. Translating gives CASSPRGAREQYF.